These 32 T cell receptor beta chains share one sample of origin, sequenced in a study of T cell changes during pregnancy in multiple sclerosis. Sequencing was performed with immunoSEQ multiplex PCR; in TCRdb, only in-frame clones are kept and a portion is missing. The top ten hold roughly 2.2% of the sample, which has about 64,000 clones, about nine tenths seen once. Source: peripheral blood, taken in the second trimester of pregnancy. The receptors here all came from a female donor in good health, enrolled as a control in a pregnancy study.

The chain uses TRBV28 and TRBJ2-7, with D perhaps TRBD2 (6 bases). Germline-derived CDR1 and CDR2 are MDHEN and SYDVKM. Between the trimmed V and J ends, which lost 7 bases and 2 bases, there was a span of 18 bases. CDR3 length equals 15 residues. CDR3 bases: TGTGCCAGCACTGGGGTGGGACTGGGGGCCTACGAGCAGTACTTC. This encodes CASTGVGLGAYEQYF. Full variable domain (outside the CDR3, taken from reference TRBV28 and TRBJ2-7): DVKVTQSSRYLVKRTGEKVFLECVQDMDHENMFWYRQDPGLGLRLIYFSYDVKMKEKGDIPEGYSVSREKKERFSLILESASTNQTSMYLCASTGVGLGAYEQYFGPGTRLTVT.

The V and J genes are TRBV28 and TRBJ2-7; TRBD1 is a possible D gene (6 bases). This CDR3 is built from 14 residues. From germline, CDR1 is MDHEN and CDR2 SYDVKM. The V end lost 6 bases, the J end lost 5 bases, and 17 bases lay between the germline ends. The CDR3 region is CASSPGHFLDEQYF. CDR3 bases: TGTGCCAGCAGCCCGGGACATTTTCTCGACGAGCAGTACTTC.

V and J are TRBV28 and TRBJ1-4; 8 bases fit TRBD1. V dropped 3 bases and J dropped 6; count of bases not matched to a gene: 12. Germline CDR1 reads MDHEN; CDR2 reads SYDVKM. The CDR3 has 17 residues. DNA of the CDR3: TGTGCCAGCAGTTTGTTACAGGGGGGCGGCGGTGATGAAAAACTGTTTTTT. This gives the protein CASSLLQGGGGDEKLFF.

The gene calls are TRBV11-2 and TRBJ2-1; a weak D match, TRBD2 (5 bases). Trimming left V 5 bases short and J 8 bases short, with 16 bases between. The CDR3 is 14 residues long. The germline V gene encodes CDR1 SGHAT and CDR2 FQNNGV. The CDR3 DNA sequence: TGTGCCAGCAGCCCTGGACTGAACTGGGATGAGCAGTTCTTC. This translates into CASSPGLNWDEQFF.

This clone was seen once. The chain carries TRBV6-1 and TRBJ1-1; D is ambiguous. Germline CDR1 MNHNS, CDR2 SASEGT. Trimming cost V 3 bases and J 1 base, with 6 bases left between them. The CDR3 is made up of 13 amino acids. The CDR3 DNA reads TGTGCCAGCAGTGATGAGGGGAACACTGAAGCTTTCTTT. Amino acids: CASSDEGNTEAFF.

V is TRBV2 and J is TRBJ1-2; TRBD1 agrees at 7 bases. Trimming cost V 1 base and J 8 bases; bases outside gene matches: 13. Germline V CDR1 and CDR2: SNHLY, FYNNEI. There are 16 residues in the CDR3. In nucleotides, the CDR3 is TGTGCCAGCAGTGAAGGTTTGGGGCAGGGGGTACGAGGCTACACCTTC. This translates into CASSEGLGQGVRGYTF. Using reference TRBV2 and TRBJ1-2 for the parts outside the CDR3, the full variable domain is EPEVTQTPSHQVTQMGQEVILRCVPISNHLYFYWYRQILGQKVEFLVSFYNNEISEKSEIFDDQFSVERPDGSNFTLKIRSTKLEDSAMYFCASSEGLGQGVRGYTFGSGTRLTVV.

The rearrangement uses TRBV6-1 and TRBJ2-3, with 8 positions matching TRBD2. This CDR3 is 15 amino acids long. Germline trimming cut 1 base from V and 1 base from J; bases unmatched to any gene: 1. Germline values: CDR1 MNHNS, CDR2 SASEGT. CDR3 in DNA: TGTGCCAGCAGTGAAGTCGGGGGGGGCACAGATACGCAGTATTTT. This translates into CASSEVGGGTDTQYF.

The chain has TRBV18 and TRBJ2-3; D might be TRBD2 (6 bases). Germline loops: CDR1 KGHSH, CDR2 LQKENI. The CDR3 runs 16 residues. V shed 3 bases and J shed 5 bases, with 18 bases lying between them. Written as DNA, the CDR3 is TGTGCCAGCTCACCTGCGGGGAAGTCAATAGGAGATACGCAGTATTTT. Its translation is CASSPAGKSIGDTQYF.

The chain recombines TRBV5-1 with TRBJ2-5; TRBD2 matches at 12 bases. V lost 3 bases, J lost 5 bases, and 8 bases stayed unmatched. This CDR3 contains 16 residues. In germline, CDR1 is SGHRS, CDR2 YFSETQ. The DNA of the CDR3 is TGCGCCAGCAGCTGGGGGCCTAGCGGGGGGGCTGAGACCCAGTACTTC. This gives the protein CASSWGPSGGAETQYF.

The chain combines TRBV6-1 with TRBJ1-4, with no clear D. V dropped 1 base and J dropped 7 bases, with 10 bases sitting between them. There are 14 residues in the CDR3. Germline V gene lookup returns CDR1 MNHNS and CDR2 SASEGT. CDR3 DNA: TGTGCCAGCAGTGAAGAATGGGCCGGTGAAAAACTGTTTTTT. This translates into CASSEEWAGEKLFF.

J is TRBJ2-2 and V is TRBV6-1; weak D call: TRBD1 (6 bases). CDR1 is MNHNS and CDR2 is SASEGT in the germline V gene. The V end lost 4 bases, the J end lost 6 bases, and 15 bases lay between the germline ends. The CDR3 contains 15 residues. CDR3 region: CASSVQGIGPGELFF. The CDR3 nucleotides are TGTGCCAGCAGTGTACAGGGTATAGGCCCCGGGGAGCTGTTTTTT.

This chain uses TRBV6-6 with TRBJ2-5; D is perhaps TRBD2 (6 bases). Germline CDR1 is MNHNY and CDR2 is SVGAGI (reference sequence). V lost 2 bases and J lost 1, with 8 bases in between. This CDR3 spans 14 amino acids. The CDR3 nucleotides are TGTGCCAGCAGTTACCGGACTATCCAAGAGACCCAGTACTTC. Protein product: CASSYRTIQETQYF.

The chain joins TRBV7-9 to TRBJ1-1; D possibly corresponds to TRBD1 (6 bases). V lost 5 bases and J 3 bases, leaving 19 bases between the germline ends. The CDR3 consists of 16 residues. From germline, CDR1 is SEHNR and CDR2 FQNEAQ (reference sequence). CDR3 coding DNA: TGTGCCAGCAGCCTGGGGGCGGGGGCCGGGGACACTGAAGCTTTCTTT. This sequence encodes CASSLGAGAGDTEAFF.

The V and J genes are TRBV11-3 and TRBJ2-1, with TRBD2 matching 9 bases. The V gene end was trimmed by 5 bases and the J gene end by 6 bases; junction bases not matched to a gene: 8. CDR3 size: 15 residues. Germline CDR1 SGHNT, CDR2 YENEEA. The CDR3 loop reads CASSPSGTSFNEQFF. The CDR3 DNA sequence: TGTGCCAGCAGCCCGTCCGGGACTAGCTTCAATGAGCAGTTCTTC.

The sample holds a few counts of this clone. V usage is TRBV5-4 and J usage is TRBJ2-1; 12 bases fit TRBD2. CDR1 and CDR2 (germline): SGHNT, YYREEE (reference sequence). CDR3 size: 15 residues. V was pared by 1 base and J by 10 bases, with 6 bases of the junction left unmatched. The CDR3 reads CASSLLAGGPTEQFF. The CDR3 DNA reads as TGTGCCAGCAGCTTGCTAGCGGGAGGGCCTACCGAGCAGTTCTTC. Variable domain in full (rest from reference TRBV5-4 and TRBJ2-1): ETGVTQSPTHLIKTRGQQVTLRCSSQSGHNTVSWYQQALGQGPQFIFQYYREEENGRGNFPPRFSGLQFPNYSSELNVNALELDDSALYLCASSLLAGGPTEQFFGPGTRLTVL.

The rearrangement links TRBV2 to TRBJ1-2; 10 bases align to TRBD1. Germline V gene lookup returns CDR1 SNHLY and CDR2 FYNNEI. V trimming: 8 bases; J trimming: 0 bases; junction bases outside the gene matches: 0. The CDR3 totals 13 residues. The DNA for the CDR3 is TGTGCCAGCGGGACAGGGGCTAACTATGGCTACACCTTC. It specifies CASGTGANYGYTF.

This clone was seen just once. This chain links TRBV5-1 with TRBJ2-7; no reliable D call. This CDR3 is built from 11 residues. Looked up from germline, CDR1 is SGHRS and CDR2 is YFSETQ. The germline V and J ends were trimmed by 4 bases and 2 bases, with 4 bases remaining between them. This CDR3 reads CASSTTYEQYF. DNA of the CDR3: TGCGCCAGCAGCACAACCTACGAGCAGTACTTC.

The V and J genes are TRBV19 and TRBJ1-6; TRBD1 is a possible D gene (6 bases). Germline lookup yields CDR1 LNHDA and CDR2 SQIVND (reference sequence). V was clipped by 5 bases and J by 7 bases, with 9 bases between them. The CDR3 contains 13 residues. CDR3: CASSAGDNSPLHF. CDR3 in DNA: TGTGCCAGTAGTGCAGGGGACAATTCACCCCTCCACTTT. The entire variable domain, with the rest obtained from reference TRBV19 and TRBJ1-6, is as follows: DGGITQSPKYLFRKEGQNVTLSCEQNLNHDAMYWYRQDPGQGLRLIYYSQIVNDFQKGDIAEGYSVSREKKESFPLTVTSAQKNPTAFYLCASSAGDNSPLHFGNGTRLTVT.

V and J are TRBV6-1 and TRBJ1-2; D perhaps matches TRBD1 (5 bases). The V and J ends lost 4 bases and 9 bases respectively, with 15 bases between them. CDR1 and CDR2 (germline): MNHNS, SASEGT. The CDR3 covers 13 residues. The CDR3 reads CASSGGLPGRYTF. The DNA for the CDR3 is TGTGCCAGCAGTGGGGGCCTCCCGGGTCGCTACACCTTC.

The chain couples TRBV27 to TRBJ2-3; TRBD2 matches at 10 bases. J lost 2 bases, V lost 9 bases, and 2 bases had no gene match. The V gene's germline CDR1 is MNHEY and CDR2 SMNVEV (reference sequence). The CDR3 sequence is 13 residues long. The CDR3: CASSGGLTDTQYF. The DNA for the CDR3 is TGTGCCAGTAGCGGGGGGCTCACAGATACGCAGTATTTT.

This clone showed up just once. The chain carries TRBV29-1 and TRBJ1-2; D is perhaps TRBD1 (5 bases). Germline CDR1 and CDR2: SQVTM and ANQGSEA. This CDR3 is 13 amino acids long. V was clipped by 5 bases and J by 7 bases, with 17 bases between them. The CDR3 spells CSVQERGDFGYTF. In nucleotides, the CDR3 is TGCAGCGTTCAGGAAAGGGGCGATTTTGGCTACACCTTC.

V and J are TRBV5-1 and TRBJ2-1; 9 nucleotides align to TRBD2. V dropped 7 bases and J dropped 8; count of bases not matched to a gene: 13. This CDR3 is built from 15 residues. Germline V lookup: CDR1 SGHRS, CDR2 YFSETQ. CDR3 sequence (DNA): TGCGCCAGCGGTAGCGGGGGCCCTCCTTACCATGAGCAGTTCTTC. Translating gives CASGSGGPPYHEQFF.

This chain joins TRBV7-6 and TRBJ2-5; 9 bases align to TRBD1. This CDR3 has 14 residues. The ends lost 5 bases at V and 2 bases at J; junction bases unmatched: 3. Germline-derived CDR1 and CDR2 are SGHVS and FNYEAQ. The DNA of the CDR3 is TGTGCCAGCAGCGTCGGGACAGGGCAAGAGACCCAGTACTTC. It specifies CASSVGTGQETQYF. Using reference TRBV7-6 and TRBJ2-5 for the parts outside the CDR3, the full variable domain is GAGVSQSPRYKVTKRGQDVALRCDPISGHVSLYWYRQALGQGPEFLTYFNYEAQQDKSGLPNDRFSAERPEGSISTLTIQRTEQRDSAMYRCASSVGTGQETQYFGPGTRLLVL.

This chain connects TRBV4-1 to TRBJ1-1; D unclear. Trimming stripped 3 bases from V and 1 base from J, with 21 bases between. The germline CDR1 and CDR2 sequences are MGHRA and YSYEKL. The CDR3 has 18 amino acids. CDR3 coding DNA: TGCGCCAGCAGCCAGGTCCCTATCATCAGAGGCGGGAACACTGAAGCTTTCTTT. As protein: CASSQVPIIRGGNTEAFF.

In this sample, this clone turned up a few times. The chain joins TRBV2 to TRBJ1-5; possible D gene TRBD1, 5 bases. V was shortened by 6 bases and J by 2 bases, with 8 bases between the two germline ends. The germline CDR1 and CDR2 sequences are SNHLY and FYNNEI. This CDR3 spans 13 amino acids. DNA of the CDR3: TGTGCCAGCAGAAGGGGTGGCAATCAGCCCCAGCATTTT. Protein sequence: CASRRGGNQPQHF.

The V and J genes are TRBV5-1 and TRBJ2-7; D is possibly TRBD1 (6 bases). Trimming left V 5 bases short and J 0 bases short, with 15 bases between. The CDR3 spans 15 residues. CDR1 and CDR2 (germline): SGHRS, YFSETQ. DNA of the CDR3: TGCGCCAGCAGAAACAGTACAGGGACCTCCTACGAGCAGTACTTC. Its protein product is CASRNSTGTSYEQYF.

This sequence joins TRBV5-1 and TRBJ1-3; 7 positions agree with TRBD1. The J segment lost 4 bases and the V segment lost 0 bases, leaving 7 bases of the junction unmatched. Germline V lookup: CDR1 SGHRS, CDR2 YFSETQ. The CDR3 loop spans 16 amino acids. The CDR3 reads CASSLAPGGAGNTIYF. The CDR3 DNA reads TGCGCCAGCAGCTTGGCCCCAGGGGGTGCGGGAAACACCATATATTTT.

The chain is built from TRBV28 and TRBJ1-1; D might be TRBD1 (6 bases). Germline CDR1 MDHEN, CDR2 SYDVKM. CDR3 length: 15 amino acids. V was clipped by 5 bases and J by 0 bases, with 13 bases between them. CDR3 bases: TGTGCCAGCAGTACTGCGGGGGCCTTGAACACTGAAGCTTTCTTT. Protein: CASSTAGALNTEAFF.

The chain combines TRBV5-6 with TRBJ1-2; TRBD1 matches at 10 bases. This CDR3 spans 16 amino acids. The germline gives CDR1 SGHDT, CDR2 YYEEEE. V shed 4 bases, J shed 7 bases, and the junction held 13 bases outside the gene matches. The CDR3 sequence: CASSEPGQGSVSGYTF. CDR3 nucleotides: TGTGCCAGCAGCGAACCGGGACAGGGGTCTGTTAGTGGCTACACCTTC. The full variable domain, with the rest looked up from reference TRBV5-6 and TRBJ1-2, is DAGVTQSPTHLIKTRGQQVTLRCSPKSGHDTVSWYQQALGQGPQFIFQYYEEEERQRGNFPDRFSGHQFPNYSSELNVNALLLGDSALYLCASSEPGQGSVSGYTFGSGTRLTVV.

The V call is TRBV7-2, the J call TRBJ1-1; D not resolved. Germline loops: CDR1 SGHTA, CDR2 FQGNSA. The V and J ends lost 1 base and 1 base respectively, with 7 bases between them. The CDR3 is 14 amino acids. This CDR3 is CASSLGRGNTEAFF. Here the CDR3 DNA reads TGTGCCAGCAGCTTAGGAAGAGGGAACACTGAAGCTTTCTTT.

The CDR3: CASTTPPLTGVGTGELFF. CDR3 nucleotide sequence: TGTGCCAGTACCACCCCCCCCCTGACAGGGGTCGGGACCGGGGAGCTGTTTTTT. This chain links TRBV19 with TRBJ2-2, with 8 positions matching TRBD1. Germline V gene data show CDR1 as LNHDA and CDR2 as SQIVND (reference sequence). Germline trimming cut 7 bases from V and 5 bases from J; bases unmatched to any gene: 18. This CDR3 comprises 18 residues.

This clone was recorded once. The rearrangement joins TRBV6-5 to TRBJ1-2; TRBD1 agrees at 10 bases. Germline trimming cut 6 bases from V and 8 bases from J; bases unmatched to any gene: 12. The CDR3 has 15 amino acids. The germline V gene has CDR1 MNHEY and CDR2 SVGAGI. The CDR3 nucleotides are TGTGCCAGCAGGGACAGGGGGGAGGCGTCGCTGGGCTACACCTTC. Its translation: CASRDRGEASLGYTF.